The count of the clone carrying this TCR beta chain is one. Its antigen is unknown. Splitting of each subset's genomic DNA was done evenly across several immunoSEQ plates. Sequencing used immunoSEQ multiplex PCR; TCRdb keeps in-frame clones, though not all of them. This table holds about 2 million clones, 90% to 95% found once. This entry comes from a study of shared clonotypes between healthy human individuals. Study-wide results and caveats: Naive subsets tended to show greater estimated richness than memory subsets. There were few donors, and this limited the genetic and exposure-history diversity represented.

Trimming removed 2 bases from V and 1 base from J, with 11 bases in between. The CDR3 has 15 amino acids. Germline V gives CDR1 MGHDK, CDR2 SYGVNS. The TCR was taken from a man between 18 and 35 years old in good health. Sequencing was done on a sample of naive CD4+ T cells sorted from blood. Specified subset: CD45RA+ positively selected. The J gene is TRBJ1-1, the V gene TRBV25-1, with D uncertain. CDR3 region: CASSERAGANTEAFF. The DNA for the CDR3 is TGTGCCAGCAGTGAAAGGGCAGGAGCGAACACTGAAGCTTTCTTT.